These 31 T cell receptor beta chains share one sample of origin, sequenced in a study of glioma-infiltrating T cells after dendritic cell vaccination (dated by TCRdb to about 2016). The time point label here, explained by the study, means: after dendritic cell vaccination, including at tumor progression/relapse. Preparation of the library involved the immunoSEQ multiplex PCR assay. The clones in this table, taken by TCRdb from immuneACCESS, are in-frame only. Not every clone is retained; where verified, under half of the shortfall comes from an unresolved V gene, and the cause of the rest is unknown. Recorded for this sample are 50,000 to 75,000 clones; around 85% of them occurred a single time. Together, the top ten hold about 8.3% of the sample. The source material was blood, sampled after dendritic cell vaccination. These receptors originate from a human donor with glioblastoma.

CDR3 sequence: CASIGLRGEQFF. The CDR3 DNA reads TGCGCCAGCATCGGGTTAAGAGGAGAGCAGTTCTTC. The chain uses TRBV5-1 and TRBJ2-1; D is uncertain. Trimming removed 6 bases at V and 10 bases at J, with 14 bases between. The CDR3 sequence is 12 residues long. Per germline, CDR1 SGHRS and CDR2 YFSETQ.

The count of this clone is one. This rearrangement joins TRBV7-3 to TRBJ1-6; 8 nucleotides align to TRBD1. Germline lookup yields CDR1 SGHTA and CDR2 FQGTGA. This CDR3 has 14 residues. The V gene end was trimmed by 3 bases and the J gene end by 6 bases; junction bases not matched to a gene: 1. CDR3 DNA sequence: TGTGCCAGCAGCTTGACAGGGGCTAATTCACCCCTCCACTTT. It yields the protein CASSLTGANSPLHF.

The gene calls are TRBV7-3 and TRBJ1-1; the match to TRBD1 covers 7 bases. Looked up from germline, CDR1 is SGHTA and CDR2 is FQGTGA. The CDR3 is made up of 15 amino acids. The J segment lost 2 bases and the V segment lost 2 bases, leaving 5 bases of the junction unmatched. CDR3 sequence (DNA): TGTGCCAGCAGCTTATTGGGACAGCAAAACACTGAAGCTTTCTTT. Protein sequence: CASSLLGQQNTEAFF.

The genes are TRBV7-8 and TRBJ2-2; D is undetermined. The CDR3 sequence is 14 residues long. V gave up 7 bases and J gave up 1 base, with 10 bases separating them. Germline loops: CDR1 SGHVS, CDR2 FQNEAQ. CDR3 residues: CASKSQKNTGELFF. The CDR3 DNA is TGTGCCAGCAAGTCACAGAAGAACACCGGGGAGCTGTTTTTT.

CDR3 region: CASVTHPNTGELFF. In nucleotides, the CDR3 is TGTGCCAGCGTTACACACCCGAACACCGGGGAGCTGTTTTTT. The chain uses TRBV2 and TRBJ2-2; D is unresolved. Between the trimmed V and J ends, which lost 8 bases and 0 bases, there was a span of 10 bases. Germline V gene data show CDR1 as SNHLY and CDR2 as FYNNEI. This CDR3 spans 14 amino acids.

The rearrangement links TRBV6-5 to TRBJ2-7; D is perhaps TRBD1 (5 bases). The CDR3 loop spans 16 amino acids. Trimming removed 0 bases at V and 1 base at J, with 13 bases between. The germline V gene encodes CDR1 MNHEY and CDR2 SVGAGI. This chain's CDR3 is CASSYSADSLSYEQYF. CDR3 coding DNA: TGTGCCAGCAGTTACTCAGCCGACAGCCTTTCCTACGAGCAGTACTTC.

Here the CDR3 DNA reads TGTGCCAGCAGCTTTACCCCCCTGGGGCCTTATAATTCACCCCTCCACTTT. Amino acids: CASSFTPLGPYNSPLHF. V gene TRBV7-2 combines with J gene TRBJ1-6; tentatively, D is TRBD1 (5 bases). The CDR3 sequence is 17 residues long. Per the germline V gene, CDR1 is SGHTA and CDR2 is FQGNSA. Trimming removed 3 bases from V and 4 bases from J, with 16 bases in between.

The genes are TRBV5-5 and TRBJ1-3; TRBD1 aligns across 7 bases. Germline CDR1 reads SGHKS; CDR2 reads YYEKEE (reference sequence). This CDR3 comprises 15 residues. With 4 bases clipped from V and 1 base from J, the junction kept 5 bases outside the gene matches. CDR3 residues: CASSTEDRSGNTIYF. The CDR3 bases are TGTGCCAGCAGCACCGAGGACAGGTCTGGAAACACCATATATTTT.

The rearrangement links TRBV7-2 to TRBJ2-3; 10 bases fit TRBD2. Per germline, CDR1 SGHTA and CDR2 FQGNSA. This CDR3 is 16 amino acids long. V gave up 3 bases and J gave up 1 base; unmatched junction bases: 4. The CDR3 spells CASSLGGLAGTDTQYF. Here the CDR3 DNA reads TGTGCCAGCAGCTTGGGCGGACTAGCGGGCACAGATACGCAGTATTTT.

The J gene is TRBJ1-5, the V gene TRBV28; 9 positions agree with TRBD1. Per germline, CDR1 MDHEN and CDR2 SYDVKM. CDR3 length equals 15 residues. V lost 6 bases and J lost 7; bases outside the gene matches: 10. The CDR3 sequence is CASRRTGAQGQPQHF. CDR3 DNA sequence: TGTGCCAGCAGGCGGACAGGGGCTCAAGGGCAGCCCCAGCATTTT.

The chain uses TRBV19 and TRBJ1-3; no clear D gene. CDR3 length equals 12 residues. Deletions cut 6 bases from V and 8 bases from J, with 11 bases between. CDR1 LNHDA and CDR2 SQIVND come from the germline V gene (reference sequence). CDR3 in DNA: TGTGCCAGTAGGTCTGAGGGTCACACCATATATTTT. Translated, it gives CASRSEGHTIYF.

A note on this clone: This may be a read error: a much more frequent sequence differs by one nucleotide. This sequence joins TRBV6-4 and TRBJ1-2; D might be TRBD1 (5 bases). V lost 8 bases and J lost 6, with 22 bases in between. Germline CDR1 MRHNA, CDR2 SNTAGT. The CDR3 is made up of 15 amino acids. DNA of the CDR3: TGTGCCAGCTCCCCCCGCCGGGGGGTCTCACATGGCTACACCTTC. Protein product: CASSPRRGVSHGYTF.

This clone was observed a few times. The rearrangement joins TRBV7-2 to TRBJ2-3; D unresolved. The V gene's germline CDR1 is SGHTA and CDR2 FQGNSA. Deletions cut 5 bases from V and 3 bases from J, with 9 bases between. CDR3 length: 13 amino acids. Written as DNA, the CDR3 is TGTGCCAGCAGCCCCCCCGGGACAGATACGCAGTATTTT. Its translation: CASSPPGTDTQYF.

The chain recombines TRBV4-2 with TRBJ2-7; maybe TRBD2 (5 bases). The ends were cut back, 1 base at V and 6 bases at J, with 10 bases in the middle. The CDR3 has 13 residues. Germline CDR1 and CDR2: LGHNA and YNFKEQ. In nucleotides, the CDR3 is TGTGCCAGCAGCCAAGCGAGGGCGGGCGAGCAGTACTTC. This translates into CASSQARAGEQYF.

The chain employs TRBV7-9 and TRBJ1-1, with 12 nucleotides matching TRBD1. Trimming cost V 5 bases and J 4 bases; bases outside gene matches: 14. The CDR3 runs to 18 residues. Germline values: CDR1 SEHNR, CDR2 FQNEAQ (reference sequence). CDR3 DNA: TGTGCCAGCAGCCCCAGAGGGGGGACAGGGGGCCGCCTCACTGAAGCTTTCTTT. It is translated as CASSPRGGTGGRLTEAFF.

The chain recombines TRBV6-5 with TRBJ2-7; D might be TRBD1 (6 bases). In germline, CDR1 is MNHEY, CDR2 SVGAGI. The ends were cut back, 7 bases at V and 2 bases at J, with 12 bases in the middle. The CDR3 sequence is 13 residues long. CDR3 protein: CASTTTGTYEQYF. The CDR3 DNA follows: TGTGCCAGCACAACGACAGGAACCTACGAGCAGTACTTC.

CDR3 region: CASSLGDRASYEQYF. Here the CDR3 DNA reads TGTGCCAGCAGCTTGGGGGACAGGGCTTCCTACGAGCAGTACTTC. The chain uses TRBV5-6 and TRBJ2-7, with 9 bases fitting TRBD1. Germline lookup yields CDR1 SGHDT and CDR2 YYEEEE. This CDR3 is 15 amino acids long. The V segment lost 0 bases and the J segment 1 base; nucleotides outside the gene matches: 2.

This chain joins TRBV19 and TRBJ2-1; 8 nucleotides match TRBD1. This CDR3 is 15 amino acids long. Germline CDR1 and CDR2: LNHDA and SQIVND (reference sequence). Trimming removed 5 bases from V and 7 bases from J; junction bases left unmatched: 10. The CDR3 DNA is TGTGCCAGTAGTCTCTGGACAGGGTACGAAAATGAGCAGTTCTTC. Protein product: CASSLWTGYENEQFF.

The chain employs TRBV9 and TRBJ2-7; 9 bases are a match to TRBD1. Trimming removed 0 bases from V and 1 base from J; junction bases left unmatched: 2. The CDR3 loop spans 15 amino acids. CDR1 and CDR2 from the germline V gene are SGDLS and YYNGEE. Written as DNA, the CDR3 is TGTGCCAGCAGCGTAGGACAGGGGGAATCCTACGAGCAGTACTTC. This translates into CASSVGQGESYEQYF. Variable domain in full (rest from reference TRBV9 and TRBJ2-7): DSGVTQTPKHLITATGQRVTLRCSPRSGDLSVYWYQQSLDQGLQFLIQYYNGEERAKGNILERFSAQQFPDLHSELNLSSLELGDSALYFCASSVGQGESYEQYFGPGTRLTVT.

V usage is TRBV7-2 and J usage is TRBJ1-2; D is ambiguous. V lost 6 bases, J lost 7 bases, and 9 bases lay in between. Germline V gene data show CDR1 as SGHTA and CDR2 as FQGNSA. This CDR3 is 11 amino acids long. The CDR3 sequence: CASSTGSGYTF. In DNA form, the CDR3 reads TGTGCCAGCAGTACGGGGTCTGGCTACACCTTC.

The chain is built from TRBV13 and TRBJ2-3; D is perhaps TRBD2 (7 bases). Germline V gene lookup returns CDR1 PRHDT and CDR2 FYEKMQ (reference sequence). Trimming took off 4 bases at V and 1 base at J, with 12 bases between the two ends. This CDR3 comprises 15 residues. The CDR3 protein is CASSSRGGGTDTQYF. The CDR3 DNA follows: TGTGCCAGCAGCTCCAGGGGAGGGGGCACAGATACGCAGTATTTT.

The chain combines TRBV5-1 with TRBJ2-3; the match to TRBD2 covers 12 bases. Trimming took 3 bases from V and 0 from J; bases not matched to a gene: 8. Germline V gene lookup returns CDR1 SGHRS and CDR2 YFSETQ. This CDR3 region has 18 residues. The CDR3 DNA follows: TGCGCCAGCAGCTCGGGACTAGCGGGCACCTTTAGCACAGATACGCAGTATTTT. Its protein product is CASSSGLAGTFSTDTQYF.

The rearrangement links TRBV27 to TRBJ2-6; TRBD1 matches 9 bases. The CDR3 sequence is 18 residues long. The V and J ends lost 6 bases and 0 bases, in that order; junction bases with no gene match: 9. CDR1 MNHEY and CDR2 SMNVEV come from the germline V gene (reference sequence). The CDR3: CASSPTGTGYSGANVLTF. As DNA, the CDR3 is TGTGCCAGCAGCCCCACTGGGACAGGGTACTCTGGGGCCAACGTCCTGACTTTC.

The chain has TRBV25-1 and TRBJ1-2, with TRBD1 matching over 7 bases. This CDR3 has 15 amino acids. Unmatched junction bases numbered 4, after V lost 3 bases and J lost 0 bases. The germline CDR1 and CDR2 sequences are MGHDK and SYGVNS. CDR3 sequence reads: CASSETGSSNYGYTF. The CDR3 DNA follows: TGTGCCAGCAGTGAGACAGGGAGTTCTAACTATGGCTACACCTTC.

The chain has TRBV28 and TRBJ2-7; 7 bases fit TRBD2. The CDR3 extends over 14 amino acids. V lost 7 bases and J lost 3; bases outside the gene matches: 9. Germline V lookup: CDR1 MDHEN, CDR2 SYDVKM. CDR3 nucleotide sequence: TGTGCCAGCAAAAGGGGAGGGGTCGTCTACGAGCAGTACTTC. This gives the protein CASKRGGVVYEQYF. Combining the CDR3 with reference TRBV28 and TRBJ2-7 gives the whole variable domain DVKVTQSSRYLVKRTGEKVFLECVQDMDHENMFWYRQDPGLGLRLIYFSYDVKMKEKGDIPEGYSVSREKKERFSLILESASTNQTSMYLCASKRGGVVYEQYFGPGTRLTVT.

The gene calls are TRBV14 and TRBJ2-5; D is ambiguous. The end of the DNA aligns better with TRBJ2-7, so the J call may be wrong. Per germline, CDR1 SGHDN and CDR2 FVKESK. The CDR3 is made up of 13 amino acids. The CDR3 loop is CASSQGHFNEQYF. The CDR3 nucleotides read TGTGCCAGCAGCCAAGGACATTTTAACGAGCAGTACTTC.

CDR3 sequence reads: CSVVDTELYGYTF. The CDR3, as DNA: TGCAGCGTTGTGGACACCGAACTCTATGGCTACACCTTC. The J gene is TRBJ1-2, the V gene TRBV29-1; perhaps TRBD1 as D (5 bases). This CDR3 spans 13 amino acids. CDR1 and CDR2 from the germline V gene are SQVTM and ANQGSEA. V was trimmed by 4 bases and J by 4 bases, leaving 13 bases between them.

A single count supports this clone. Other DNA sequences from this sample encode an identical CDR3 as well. CDR3 loop: CSVGDRGNQPQHF. The CDR3 DNA reads TGCAGCGTGGGGGACAGGGGCAATCAGCCCCAGCATTTT. V usage is TRBV29-1 and J usage is TRBJ1-5; the match to TRBD1 covers 9 bases. The CDR3 has 13 amino acids. Germline V gene sequence: CDR1 SQVTM, CDR2 ANQGSEA. Unmatched junction bases numbered 2, after V lost 6 bases and J lost 2 bases.

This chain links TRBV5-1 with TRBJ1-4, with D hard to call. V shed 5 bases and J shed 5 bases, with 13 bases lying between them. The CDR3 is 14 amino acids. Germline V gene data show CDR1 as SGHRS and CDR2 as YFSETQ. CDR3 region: CASSPESYNEKLFF. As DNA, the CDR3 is TGCGCCAGCAGTCCCGAGAGCTACAATGAAAAACTGTTTTTT.

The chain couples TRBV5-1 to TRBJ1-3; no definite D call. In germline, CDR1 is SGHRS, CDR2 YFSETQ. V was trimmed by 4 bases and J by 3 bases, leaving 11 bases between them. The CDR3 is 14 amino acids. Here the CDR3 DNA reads TGCGCCAGCAGCCAGGAGGCGAGTGGAAACACCATATATTTT. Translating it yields CASSQEASGNTIYF.

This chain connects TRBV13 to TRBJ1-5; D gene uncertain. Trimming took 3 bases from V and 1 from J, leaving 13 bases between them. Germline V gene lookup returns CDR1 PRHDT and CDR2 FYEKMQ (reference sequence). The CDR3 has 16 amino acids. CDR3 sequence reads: CASSLAAGLSNQPQHF. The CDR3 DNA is TGTGCCAGCAGCTTGGCGGCAGGACTGAGCAATCAGCCCCAGCATTTT.